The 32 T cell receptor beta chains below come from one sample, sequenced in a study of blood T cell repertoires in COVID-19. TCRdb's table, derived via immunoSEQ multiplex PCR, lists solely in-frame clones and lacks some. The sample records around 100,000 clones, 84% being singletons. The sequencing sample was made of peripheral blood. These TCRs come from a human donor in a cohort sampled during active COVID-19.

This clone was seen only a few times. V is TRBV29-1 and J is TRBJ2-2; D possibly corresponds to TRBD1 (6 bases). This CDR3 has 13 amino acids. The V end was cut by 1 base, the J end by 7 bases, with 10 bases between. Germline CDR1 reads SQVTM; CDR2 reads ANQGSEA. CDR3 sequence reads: CSVEVSGVGELFF. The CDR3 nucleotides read TGCAGCGTTGAAGTCTCAGGGGTCGGGGAGCTGTTTTTT.

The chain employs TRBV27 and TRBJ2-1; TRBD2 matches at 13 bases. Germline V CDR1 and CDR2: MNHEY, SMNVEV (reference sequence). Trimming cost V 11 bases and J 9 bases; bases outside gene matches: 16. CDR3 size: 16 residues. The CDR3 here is CAPREGGLAGWCEQFF. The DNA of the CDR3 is TGTGCCCCCAGAGAGGGGGGACTAGCGGGGTGGTGTGAGCAGTTCTTC.

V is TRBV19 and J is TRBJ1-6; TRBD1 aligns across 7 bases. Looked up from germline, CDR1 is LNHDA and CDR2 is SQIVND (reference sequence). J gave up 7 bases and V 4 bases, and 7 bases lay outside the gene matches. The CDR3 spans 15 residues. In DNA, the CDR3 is TGTGCCAGTAGTACGAACAGGGGTGGGAATTCACCCCTCCACTTT. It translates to CASSTNRGGNSPLHF.

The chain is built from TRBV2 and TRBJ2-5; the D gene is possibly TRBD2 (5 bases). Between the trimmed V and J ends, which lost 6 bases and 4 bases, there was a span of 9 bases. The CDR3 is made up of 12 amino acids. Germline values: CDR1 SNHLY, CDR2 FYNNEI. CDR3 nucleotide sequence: TGTGCCAGCAGCACTAGGTTAGAGACCCAGTACTTC. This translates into CASSTRLETQYF.

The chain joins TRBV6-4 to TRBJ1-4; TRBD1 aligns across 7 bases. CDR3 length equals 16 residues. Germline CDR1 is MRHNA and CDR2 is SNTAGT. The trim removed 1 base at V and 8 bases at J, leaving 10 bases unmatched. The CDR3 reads CASSDYQTGVREKLFF. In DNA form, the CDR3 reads TGTGCCAGCAGTGACTACCAAACAGGGGTGAGAGAAAAACTGTTTTTT.

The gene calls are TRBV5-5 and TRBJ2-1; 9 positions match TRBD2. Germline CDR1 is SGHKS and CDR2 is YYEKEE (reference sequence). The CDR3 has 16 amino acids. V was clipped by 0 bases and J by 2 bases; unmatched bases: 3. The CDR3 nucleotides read TGTGCCAGCAGCTTGGAGGCGGGAGGGCCCTACAATGAGCAGTTCTTC. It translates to CASSLEAGGPYNEQFF.

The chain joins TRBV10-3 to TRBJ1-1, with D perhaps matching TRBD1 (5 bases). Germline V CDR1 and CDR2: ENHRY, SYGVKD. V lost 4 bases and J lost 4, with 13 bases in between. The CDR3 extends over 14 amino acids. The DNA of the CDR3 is TGTGCCATCAGTGGGCAGGGTGTGGTCACTGAAGCTTTCTTT. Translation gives CAISGQGVVTEAFF.

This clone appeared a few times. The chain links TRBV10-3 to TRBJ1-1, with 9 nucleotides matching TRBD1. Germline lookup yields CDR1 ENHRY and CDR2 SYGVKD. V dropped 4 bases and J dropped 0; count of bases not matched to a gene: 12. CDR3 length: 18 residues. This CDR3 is CAISGGGGTGYLNTEAFF. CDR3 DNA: TGTGCCATCAGTGGAGGCGGCGGGACAGGGTATTTGAACACTGAAGCTTTCTTT.

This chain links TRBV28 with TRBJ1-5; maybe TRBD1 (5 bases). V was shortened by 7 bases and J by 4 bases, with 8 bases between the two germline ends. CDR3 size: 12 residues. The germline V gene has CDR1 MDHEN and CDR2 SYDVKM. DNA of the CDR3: TGTGCCAGCATTCAGGGTAATCAGCCCCAGCATTTT. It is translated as CASIQGNQPQHF.

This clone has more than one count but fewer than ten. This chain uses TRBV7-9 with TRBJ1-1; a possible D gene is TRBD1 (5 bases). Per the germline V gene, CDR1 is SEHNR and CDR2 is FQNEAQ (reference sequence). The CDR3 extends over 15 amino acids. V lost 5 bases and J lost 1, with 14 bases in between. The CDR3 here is CASSQDGGSNTEAFF. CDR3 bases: TGTGCCAGCAGCCAGGACGGGGGGTCGAACACTGAAGCTTTCTTT.

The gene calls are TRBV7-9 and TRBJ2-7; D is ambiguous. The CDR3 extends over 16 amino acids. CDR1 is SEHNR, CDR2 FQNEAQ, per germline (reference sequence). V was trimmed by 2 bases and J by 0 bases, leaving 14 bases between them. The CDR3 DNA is TGTGCCAGCAGCTTATATCAGATAGCAACCTCCTACGAGCAGTACTTC. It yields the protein CASSLYQIATSYEQYF.

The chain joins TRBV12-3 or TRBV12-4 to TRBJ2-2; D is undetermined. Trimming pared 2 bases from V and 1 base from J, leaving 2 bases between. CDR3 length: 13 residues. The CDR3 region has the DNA TGTGCCAGCAGTTTACTGAACACCGGGGAGCTGTTTTTT. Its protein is CASSLLNTGELFF.

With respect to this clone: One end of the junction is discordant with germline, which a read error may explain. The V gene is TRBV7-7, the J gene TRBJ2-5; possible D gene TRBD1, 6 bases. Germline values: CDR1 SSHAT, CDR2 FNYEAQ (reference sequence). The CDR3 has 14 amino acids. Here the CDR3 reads CASSLAGERETQYF. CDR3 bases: TGTGCTAGCAGCCTCGCAGGGGAACGGGAGACCCAGTACTTC.

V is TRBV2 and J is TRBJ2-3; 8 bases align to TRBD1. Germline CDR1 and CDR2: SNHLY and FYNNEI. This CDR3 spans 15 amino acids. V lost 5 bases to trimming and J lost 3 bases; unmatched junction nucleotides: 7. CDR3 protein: CASSNDRGITDTQYF. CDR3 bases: TGTGCCAGCAGTAACGACAGGGGAATTACAGATACGCAGTATTTT.

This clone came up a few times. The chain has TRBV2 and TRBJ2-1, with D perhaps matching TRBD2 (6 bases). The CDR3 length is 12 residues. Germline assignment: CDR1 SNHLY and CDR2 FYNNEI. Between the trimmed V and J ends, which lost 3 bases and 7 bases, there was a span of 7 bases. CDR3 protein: CASSDLANEQFF. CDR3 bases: TGTGCCAGCAGTGACCTAGCGAATGAGCAGTTCTTC.

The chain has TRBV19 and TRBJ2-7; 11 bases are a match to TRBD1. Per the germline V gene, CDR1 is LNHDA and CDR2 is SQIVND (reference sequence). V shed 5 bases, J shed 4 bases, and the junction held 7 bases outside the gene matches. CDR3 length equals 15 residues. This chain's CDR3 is CASSARDRGMYEQYF. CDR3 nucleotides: TGTGCCAGTAGTGCCCGGGACAGGGGGATGTACGAGCAGTACTTC.

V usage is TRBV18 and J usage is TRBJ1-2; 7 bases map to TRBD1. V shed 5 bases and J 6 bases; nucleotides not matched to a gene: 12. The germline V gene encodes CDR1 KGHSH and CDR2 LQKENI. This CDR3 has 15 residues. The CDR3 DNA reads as TGTGCCAGCTCATCTCGACAGGGCTTGGGGGATGGCTACACCTTC. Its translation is CASSSRQGLGDGYTF.

The CDR3 sequence: CASSTGQPSSTDTQYF. The CDR3 DNA is TGCGCCAGCAGCACAGGACAGCCGAGTAGCACAGATACGCAGTATTTT. This chain uses TRBV5-1 with TRBJ2-3; weak D call: TRBD1 (6 bases). The CDR3 contains 16 residues. Germline V CDR1 and CDR2: SGHRS, YFSETQ. V lost 4 bases and J lost 0, with 15 bases in between.

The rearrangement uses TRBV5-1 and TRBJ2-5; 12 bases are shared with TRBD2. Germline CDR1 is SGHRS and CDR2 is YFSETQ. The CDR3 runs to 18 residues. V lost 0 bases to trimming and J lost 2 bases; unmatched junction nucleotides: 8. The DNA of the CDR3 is TGCGCCAGCAGCTTGGTATCTAGCGGGAGGGCCGGGCAAGAGACCCAGTACTTC. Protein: CASSLVSSGRAGQETQYF. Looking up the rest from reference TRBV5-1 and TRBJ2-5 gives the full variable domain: KAGVTQTPRYLIKTRGQQVTLSCSPISGHRSVSWYQQTPGQGLQFLFEYFSETQRNKGNFPGRFSGRQFSNSRSEMNVSTLELGDSALYLCASSLVSSGRAGQETQYFGPGTRLLVL.

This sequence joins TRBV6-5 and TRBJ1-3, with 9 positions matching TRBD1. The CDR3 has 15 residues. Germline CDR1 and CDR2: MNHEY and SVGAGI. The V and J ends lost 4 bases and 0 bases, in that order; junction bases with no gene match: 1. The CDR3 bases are TGTGCCAGCAGTTGGGACAGGGACTCTGGAAACACCATATATTTT. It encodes CASSWDRDSGNTIYF.

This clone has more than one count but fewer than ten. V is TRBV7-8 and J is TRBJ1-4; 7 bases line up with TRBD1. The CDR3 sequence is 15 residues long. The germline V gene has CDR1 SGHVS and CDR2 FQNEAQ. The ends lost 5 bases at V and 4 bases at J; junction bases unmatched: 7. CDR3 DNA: TGTGCCAGCAGCCTCCGACAGGGTTTTAATGAAAAACTGTTTTTT. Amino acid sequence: CASSLRQGFNEKLFF.

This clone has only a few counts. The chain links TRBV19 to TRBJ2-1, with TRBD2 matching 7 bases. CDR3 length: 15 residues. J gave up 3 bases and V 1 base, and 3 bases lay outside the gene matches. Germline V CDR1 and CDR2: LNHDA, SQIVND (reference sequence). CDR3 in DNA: TGTGCCAGTAGTATAGCGGGAGGAAACTACAATGAGCAGTTCTTC. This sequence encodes CASSIAGGNYNEQFF.

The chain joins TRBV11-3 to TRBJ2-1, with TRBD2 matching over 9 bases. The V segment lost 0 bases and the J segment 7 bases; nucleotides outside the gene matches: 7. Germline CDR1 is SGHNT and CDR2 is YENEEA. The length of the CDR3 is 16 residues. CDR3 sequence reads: CASSLDGREGLNEQFF. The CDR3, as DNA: TGTGCCAGCAGCTTAGATGGGCGGGAGGGCCTTAATGAGCAGTTCTTC.

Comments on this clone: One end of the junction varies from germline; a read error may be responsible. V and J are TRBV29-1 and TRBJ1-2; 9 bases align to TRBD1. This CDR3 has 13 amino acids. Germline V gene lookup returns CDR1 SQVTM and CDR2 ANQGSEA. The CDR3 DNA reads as TGCAGCGTTGCGGAGGGACAGGGAGCCCTACTTCACTTC. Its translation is CSVAEGQGALLHF. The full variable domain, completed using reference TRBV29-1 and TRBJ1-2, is SAVISQKPSRDICQRGTSLTIQCQVDSQVTMMFWYRQQPGQSLTLIATANQGSEATYESGFVIDKFPISRPNLTFSTLTVSNMSPEDSSIYLCSVAEGQGALLHFGSGTRLTVV.

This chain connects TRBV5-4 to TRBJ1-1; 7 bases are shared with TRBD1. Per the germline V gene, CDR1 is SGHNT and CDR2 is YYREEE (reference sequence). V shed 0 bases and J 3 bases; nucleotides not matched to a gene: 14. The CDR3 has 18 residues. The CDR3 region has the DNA TGTGCCAGCAGCTTGGCGGATGGAGGGGGCGGCTTGTACACTGAAGCTTTCTTT. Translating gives CASSLADGGGGLYTEAFF.

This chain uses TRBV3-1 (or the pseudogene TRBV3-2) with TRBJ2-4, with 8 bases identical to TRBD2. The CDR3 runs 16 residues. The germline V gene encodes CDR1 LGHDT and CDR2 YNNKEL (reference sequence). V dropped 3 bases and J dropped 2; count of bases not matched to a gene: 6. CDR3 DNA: TGTGCCAGCAGCCACACGGGGGGGGCCCCCAAAAACATTCAGTACTTC. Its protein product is CASSHTGGAPKNIQYF.

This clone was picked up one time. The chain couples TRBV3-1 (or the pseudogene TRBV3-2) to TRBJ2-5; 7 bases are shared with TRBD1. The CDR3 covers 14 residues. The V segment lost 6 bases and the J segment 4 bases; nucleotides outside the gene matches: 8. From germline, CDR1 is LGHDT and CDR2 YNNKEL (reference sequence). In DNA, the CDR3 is TGTGCCAGCAGTCGACAGGGTGCCAGAGAGACCCAGTACTTC. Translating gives CASSRQGARETQYF.

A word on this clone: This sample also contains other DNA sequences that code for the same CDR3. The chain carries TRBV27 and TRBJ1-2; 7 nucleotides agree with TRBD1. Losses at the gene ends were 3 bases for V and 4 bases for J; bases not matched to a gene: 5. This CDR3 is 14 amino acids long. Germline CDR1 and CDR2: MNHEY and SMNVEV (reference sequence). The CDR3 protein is CASSLSRDSYGYTF. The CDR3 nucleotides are TGTGCCAGCAGTTTGTCTCGGGACAGCTATGGCTACACCTTC.

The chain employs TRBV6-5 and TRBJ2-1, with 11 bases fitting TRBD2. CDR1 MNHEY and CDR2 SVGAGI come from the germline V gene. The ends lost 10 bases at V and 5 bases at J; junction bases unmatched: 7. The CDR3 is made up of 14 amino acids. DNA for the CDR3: TGTGCCACCCGGGAGACTAGCGGGAACAATGAGCAGTTCTTC. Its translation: CATRETSGNNEQFF.

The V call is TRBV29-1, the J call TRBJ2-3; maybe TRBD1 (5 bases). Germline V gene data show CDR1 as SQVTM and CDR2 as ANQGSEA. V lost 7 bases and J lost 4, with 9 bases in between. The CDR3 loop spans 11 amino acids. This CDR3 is CSGLGADTQYF. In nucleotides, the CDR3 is TGCAGCGGGCTAGGGGCAGATACGCAGTATTTT.

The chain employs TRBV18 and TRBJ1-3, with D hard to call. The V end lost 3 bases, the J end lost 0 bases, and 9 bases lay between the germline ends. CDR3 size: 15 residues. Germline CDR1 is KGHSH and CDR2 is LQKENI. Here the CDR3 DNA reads TGTGCCAGCTCACCTAACGGAGTCTCTGGAAACACCATATATTTT. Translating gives CASSPNGVSGNTIYF.

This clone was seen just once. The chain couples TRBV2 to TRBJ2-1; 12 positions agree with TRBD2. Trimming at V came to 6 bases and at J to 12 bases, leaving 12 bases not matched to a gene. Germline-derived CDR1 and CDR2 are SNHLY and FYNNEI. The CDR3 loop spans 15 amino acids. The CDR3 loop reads CASRETSGGEAGQFF. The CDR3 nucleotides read TGTGCCAGCAGGGAGACTAGCGGGGGCGAGGCGGGGCAGTTCTTC.